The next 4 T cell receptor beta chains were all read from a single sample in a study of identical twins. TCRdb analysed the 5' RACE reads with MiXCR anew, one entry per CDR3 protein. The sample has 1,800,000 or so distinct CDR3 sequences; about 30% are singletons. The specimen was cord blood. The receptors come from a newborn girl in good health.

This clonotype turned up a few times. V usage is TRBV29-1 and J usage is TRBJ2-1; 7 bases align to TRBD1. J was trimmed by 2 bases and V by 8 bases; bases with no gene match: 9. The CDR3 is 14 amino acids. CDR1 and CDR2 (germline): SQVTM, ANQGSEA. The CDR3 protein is CSTRGRATYNEQFF. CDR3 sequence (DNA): TGCAGCACGAGGGGGCGGGCCACCTACAATGAGCAGTTCTTC.

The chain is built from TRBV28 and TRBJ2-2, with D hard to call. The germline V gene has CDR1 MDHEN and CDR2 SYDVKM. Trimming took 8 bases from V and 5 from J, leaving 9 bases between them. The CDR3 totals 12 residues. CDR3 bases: TGTGCCAGCGGCACTGATACCGGGGAGCTGTTTTTT. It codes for CASGTDTGELFF.

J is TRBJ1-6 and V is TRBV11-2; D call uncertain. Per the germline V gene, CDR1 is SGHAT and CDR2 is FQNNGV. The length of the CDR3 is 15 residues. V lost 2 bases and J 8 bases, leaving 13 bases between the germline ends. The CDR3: CASSLRIRAYSPLHF. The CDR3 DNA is TGTGCCAGCAGCTTAAGAATAAGGGCTTATTCACCCCTCCACTTT.

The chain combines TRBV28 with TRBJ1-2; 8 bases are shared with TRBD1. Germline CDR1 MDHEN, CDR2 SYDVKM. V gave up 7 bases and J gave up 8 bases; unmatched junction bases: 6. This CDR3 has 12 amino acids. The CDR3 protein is CASNVQGVGYTF. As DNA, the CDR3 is TGTGCCAGCAACGTACAGGGGGTGGGCTACACCTTC.